The 6 T cell receptor beta chains listed next were all sequenced from one sample in a study of vaccination and CD4 T cells after COVID-19. No antigen has been identified for these receptors. Researchers used the Oncomine TCR Beta short-read assay to sequence DNA from cultured CD4+ T cells. TCRdb used MiXCR to reprocess the PCR reads, holding one entry per CDR3 protein. The profile shows thousands of distinct CDR3 sequences, around 41% of them singletons. The treatment is: roughly nine-day PBMC culture with coronavirus spike peptide pools or control peptides (ViraFEST assay). An unexposed donor provided the CD4+ T cells, which were collected before the COVID-19 pandemic (2011-2018). Sequencing was performed on CD4+ T cells from blood, cultured in vitro. The receptors come from a human donor in good health.

The chain carries TRBV9 and TRBJ2-4; no clear D. Trimming took 1 base from V and 8 from J, leaving 10 bases between them. Per the germline V gene, CDR1 is SGDLS and CDR2 is YYNGEE. CDR3 length equals 13 residues. The CDR3 region is CASSVMVSDIQYF. CDR3 nucleotides: TGTGCCAGCAGCGTAATGGTTTCTGACATTCAGTACTTC.

This clonotype came up a few times. The chain links TRBV28 to TRBJ1-6; D perhaps matches TRBD1 (6 bases). The V end was cut by 4 bases, the J end by 2 bases, with 18 bases between. Per germline, CDR1 MDHEN and CDR2 SYDVKM. The CDR3 consists of 18 residues. CDR3 sequence: CASSSPGQLSPYNSPLHF. As DNA, the CDR3 is TGTGCCAGCAGTTCCCCAGGACAGCTCTCTCCCTATAATTCACCCCTCCACTTT.

The chain uses TRBV29-1 and TRBJ1-1; tentatively, D is TRBD1 (6 bases). Germline values: CDR1 SQVTM, CDR2 ANQGSEA. The CDR3 has 13 residues. Trimming removed 4 bases at V and 3 bases at J, with 12 bases between. The CDR3, as DNA: TGCAGCGTTGTGGGACAAGATTACACTGAAGCTTTCTTT. This sequence encodes CSVVGQDYTEAFF.

The CDR3, as DNA: TGTGCCAGCAGCGAATCCCGTTCTCCATTCGACTACGAGCAGTACTTC. Translated, it gives CASSESRSPFDYEQYF. The rearrangement uses TRBV7-3 and TRBJ2-7; D is unclear. Trimming cost V 5 bases and J 3 bases, with 20 bases left between them. Germline V gene sequence: CDR1 SGHTA, CDR2 FQGTGA. The length of the CDR3 is 16 residues.

The chain employs TRBV20-1 and TRBJ2-1; TRBD2 agrees at 9 bases. The CDR3 consists of 15 residues. CDR1 is DFQATT and CDR2 is SNEGSKA in the germline V gene (reference sequence). The junction had 5 bases not matched to a gene; V was cut back by 5 bases and J by 0 bases. The CDR3 sequence: CSAEAGGSSYNEQFF. Written as DNA, the CDR3 is TGCAGTGCTGAAGCGGGGGGCAGCTCCTACAATGAGCAGTTCTTC.

V usage is TRBV11-1 and J usage is TRBJ1-1; 9 bases match TRBD1. Germline CDR1 SGHAT, CDR2 FQDESV (reference sequence). V dropped 8 bases and J dropped 4; count of bases not matched to a gene: 14. CDR3 length: 16 residues. In DNA, the CDR3 is TGTGCCAGCGCAGGACAGGGGTTATGGGAAGGCACTGAAGCTTTCTTT. Translating gives CASAGQGLWEGTEAFF.